This TCR beta chain was profiled in a study of PD-1 blockade in classical Hodgkin lymphoma. The study's findings and limits: With CD4+ cells, TCR diversity rose significantly by C4D1, but not with CD8+ cells. Complete responders showed a baseline diversity that resembled the diversity of newly diagnosed patients. Among the patients, those starting nivolumab under 1 year after ASCT were excluded.

The table came from immunoSEQ multiplex PCR; TCRdb's copy has only in-frame clones and leaves some out. The table has 30,000 or so clones, roughly 82% seen once. All the patients suffered relapse after autologous stem cell transplantation, and brentuximab vedotin exposure differed. With respect to this clone: Its target is unknown.

The germline V and J ends were trimmed by 0 bases and 6 bases, with 10 bases remaining between them. The germline V gene encodes CDR1 SGHKS and CDR2 YYEKEE (reference sequence). There are 15 residues in the CDR3. The source is a human donor with classical Hodgkin lymphoma. This material consisted of peripheral blood mononuclear cells (PBMCs), taken at baseline. The V and J genes are TRBV5-5 and TRBJ1-6; D is ambiguous. CDR3 in DNA: TGTGCCAGCAGCTTGGCGGGAAATTCTAATTCACCCCTCCACTTT. This codes for CASSLAGNSNSPLHF. The whole variable domain, remainder taken from reference TRBV5-5 and TRBJ1-6, is DAGVTQSPTHLIKTRGQQVTLRCSPISGHKSVSWYQQVLGQGPQFIFQYYEKEERGRGNFPDRFSARQFPNYSSELNVNALLLGDSALYLCASSLAGNSNSPLHFGNGTRLTVT.